The present T cell receptor (beta chain) was sequenced within a study of cytomegalovirus exposure and HLA in healthy donors. On the study more broadly: HLA-typed donors were the source of around 87 million unique TCRs, which an early data release held.

For this clone: Its antigen is not known.

Study results and limitations: Follow-up analysis seemed to connect common viral pathogens with several of the most significant clusters identified. Later on, a genetic analysis was performed. It linked a missense variant in DCLRE1C with V- and J-gene trimming of TCR beta.

The CDR3 totals 15 residues. The V gene end was trimmed by 5 bases and the J gene end by 3 bases; junction bases not matched to a gene: 7. CDR1 is MNHNS and CDR2 is SASEGT in the germline V gene. The PCR contained 60 Vbeta and 13 Jbeta primers. The assay was immunoSEQ multiplex PCR, and TCRdb's table has in-frame clones only and misses some. The profile shows over 100,000 clones, 60% to 80% of them singletons. Sequencing was performed on PBMCs. This sequence originates from a man aged 60-69 years in good health and CMV-seropositive. This chain uses TRBV6-1 with TRBJ2-1; 7 bases line up with TRBD1. CDR3 sequence: CASSLLTGVYNEQFF. DNA for the CDR3: TGTGCCAGCAGTCTCCTCACAGGGGTCTACAATGAGCAGTTCTTC.